This T cell receptor beta chain was recorded in a study of T cells in women clearing cervical HPV infection. As regards this clone: The read is 3 residues too short to cover the CDR3 end, so that end is filled in from the germline J gene.

There are 15 residues in the CDR3. Losses at the gene ends were 3 bases for V and 6 bases for J; bases not matched to a gene: 10. Germline V gene lookup returns CDR1 SGHRS and CDR2 YFSETQ. Clones were sequenced by immunoSEQ multiplex PCR, and TCRdb holds only the in-frame ones, with some missing. This repertoire includes 25,000 to 35,000 clones. The rearrangement joins TRBV5-1 to TRBJ2-7, with 9 bases fitting TRBD2. Sequenced: blood buffy coat. This receptor was identified in a woman between 18 and 70 years old with a cervical HPV16 infection that either progressed to CIN3+ or cleared (not recorded which). Partial CDR3 DNA: TGCGCCAGCAGCTACCTAGGGACTAGCAGGTGCGAG. Translation: CASSYLGTSRCE. The whole CDR3 protein is CASSYLGTSRCEQYF.